Detailed here is one T cell receptor (beta chain). Synthetically made TCR analog templates were put into each PCR as spikes. The repertoire was sequenced with immunoSEQ multiplex PCR; TCRdb's copy has only in-frame clones and lacks some. The sample records about 39,000 clones, roughly 91% being singletons. CDR1 and CDR2 from the germline V gene are LNHDA and SQIVND (reference sequence). The CDR3 runs to 16 residues. Trimming cost V 3 bases and J 0 bases, with 14 bases left between them. This sample was included in a study of PD-L1 blockade in urothelial cancer. This specimen was PBMCs, taken around atezolizumab (anti-PD-L1) treatment. This clonotype was sampled from a man between 60 and 70 years old with urothelial cancer. The V gene is TRBV19, the J gene TRBJ1-1; D might be TRBD1 (5 bases). This CDR3 is CASSMRQGVMNTEAFF. The CDR3 DNA is TGTGCCAGTAGTATGAGGCAGGGCGTAATGAACACTGAAGCTTTCTTT.